The 30 T cell receptor beta chains below all came from one sample that was sequenced in a study of yellow fever vaccine responses in identical twins. TCRdb re-analysed the RT-PCR reads in MiXCR, keeping a single row per CDR3 protein. The table lists more than 10,000 distinct CDR3 sequences, approximately 85% of them singletons. Source: T cells from blood (PBMCs), unsorted or a sorted subset (not recorded which), taken before or after yellow fever vaccination (not recorded which). The source is a woman aged 18-35 years who received the yellow fever vaccine.

This chain uses TRBV18 with TRBJ1-1; a weak D match, TRBD1 (5 bases). The CDR3 spans 13 residues. CDR1 KGHSH and CDR2 LQKENI come from the germline V gene. V lost 0 bases and J lost 7, with 9 bases in between. CDR3 in amino acids: CASSPPGRGEAFF. The CDR3 DNA follows: TGTGCCAGCTCACCACCGGGGAGGGGTGAAGCTTTCTTT.

The chain carries TRBV11-2 and TRBJ2-2, with 7 bases aligning to TRBD1. This CDR3 spans 14 amino acids. CDR1 and CDR2 from the germline V gene are SGHAT and FQNNGV. With V trimmed by 9 bases and J by 0 bases, 4 bases remained unmatched. The chain's CDR3 is CASEGGPNTGELFF. Written as DNA, the CDR3 is TGTGCCAGTGAAGGGGGCCCGAACACCGGGGAGCTGTTTTTT.

A few counts support this clonotype. The gene calls are TRBV3-1 and TRBJ2-7; the D is unclear. The ends were cut back, 4 bases at V and 4 bases at J, with 17 bases in the middle. This CDR3 region has 15 residues. The V gene's germline CDR1 is LGHDT and CDR2 YNNKEL (reference sequence). CDR3 coding DNA: TGTGCCAGCAGCCCCGGCATCCCGGCGTCGTACGAGCAGTACTTC. This gives the protein CASSPGIPASYEQYF.

The chain employs TRBV11-3 and TRBJ2-5; TRBD1 aligns across 11 bases. Germline V gives CDR1 SGHNT, CDR2 YENEEA. The CDR3 totals 14 residues. Germline trimming cut 5 bases from V and 5 bases from J; bases unmatched to any gene: 4. CDR3 sequence reads: CASSQGTGGETQYF. The CDR3 region has the DNA TGTGCCAGCAGCCAGGGGACAGGGGGGGAGACCCAGTACTTC.

The chain combines TRBV7-8 with TRBJ2-1, with D perhaps matching TRBD2 (6 bases). The CDR3 spans 15 residues. V lost 0 bases and J lost 6, with 12 bases in between. Germline CDR1 SGHVS, CDR2 FQNEAQ. The CDR3 DNA follows: TGTGCCAGCAGCTTAGCTTTAGCGGAGATCAATGAGCAGTTCTTC. Its translation is CASSLALAEINEQFF.

V is TRBV11-1 and J is TRBJ2-3, with D uncertain. The germline V gene has CDR1 SGHAT and CDR2 FQDESV (reference sequence). V lost 1 base, J lost 9 bases, and 17 bases lay in between. The CDR3 is 15 amino acids. Written as DNA, the CDR3 is TGTGCCAGCAGCTTAGTGCACGGGCTGCTGGACACGCAGTATTTT. It translates to CASSLVHGLLDTQYF.

The chain employs TRBV7-6 and TRBJ1-2; D is perhaps TRBD1 (6 bases). Germline V gene data show CDR1 as SGHVS and CDR2 as FNYEAQ. Trimming shortened V by 4 bases and J by 3 bases, and 9 bases separated the two germline ends. The CDR3 extends over 13 amino acids. In DNA form, the CDR3 reads TGTGCCAGCAGCTATGGACAGTACTATGGCTACACCTTC. Encoded protein: CASSYGQYYGYTF.

This clonotype was picked up a small number of times. The chain links TRBV10-3 to TRBJ2-5; D is ambiguous. Germline V lookup: CDR1 ENHRY, CDR2 SYGVKD. This CDR3 is built from 13 residues. V lost 6 bases, J lost 1 base, and 9 bases lay in between. The CDR3 region is CAIRSGPQETQYF. The CDR3 DNA reads as TGTGCCATCAGGTCGGGTCCCCAAGAGACCCAGTACTTC.

This chain connects TRBV12-3 or TRBV12-4 to TRBJ2-7; 8 nucleotides align to TRBD1. The ends lost 1 base at V and 3 bases at J; junction bases unmatched: 5. This CDR3 spans 15 amino acids. CDR3 region: CASSLVSGGHYEQYF. The CDR3 DNA sequence: TGTGCCAGCAGTTTAGTTTCAGGGGGCCACTACGAGCAGTACTTC.

This chain joins TRBV4-2 and TRBJ2-7, with TRBD2 identical over 10 bases. CDR3 length: 16 amino acids. Germline CDR1 reads LGHNA; CDR2 reads YNFKEQ. The V segment lost 4 bases and the J segment 3 bases; nucleotides outside the gene matches: 9. The CDR3 reads CASSLEIAGGHYEQYF. As DNA, the CDR3 is TGTGCCAGCAGCCTAGAGATAGCGGGAGGTCACTACGAGCAGTACTTC.

The V and J genes are TRBV4-2 and TRBJ2-1; no clear D. Trimming removed 4 bases from V and 8 bases from J, with 12 bases in between. The germline gives CDR1 LGHNA, CDR2 YNFKEQ. This CDR3 is 13 amino acids long. CDR3 nucleotides: TGTGCCAGCAGCCCAAGTCGAGAGTATGAGCAGTTCTTC. Translating it yields CASSPSREYEQFF.

The chain recombines TRBV18 with TRBJ2-1; D might be TRBD1 (7 bases). Per germline, CDR1 KGHSH and CDR2 LQKENI. The CDR3 extends over 15 amino acids. The V gene lost 3 bases and the J gene lost 7 bases, with 16 bases spanning the gap. The CDR3 loop is CASSPVPAGGNEQFF. In DNA form, the CDR3 reads TGTGCCAGCTCACCGGTACCGGCAGGGGGGAATGAGCAGTTCTTC.

This chain joins TRBV2 and TRBJ2-7; TRBD2 aligns across 7 bases. V lost 4 bases and J lost 4; bases outside the gene matches: 7. CDR3 length: 14 residues. CDR1 and CDR2 from the germline V gene are SNHLY and FYNNEI. DNA for the CDR3: TGTGCCAGCAGTGCTCCTAGCGGCCCTTACGAGCAGTACTTC. It specifies CASSAPSGPYEQYF.

This chain uses TRBV6-1 with TRBJ1-2, with TRBD1 matching over 7 bases. The CDR3 is 12 amino acids. Germline CDR1 reads MNHNS; CDR2 reads SASEGT. The V and J ends lost 7 bases and 4 bases, in that order; junction bases with no gene match: 3. CDR3 DNA: TGTGCCAGCACCACAGGGGCCTATGGCTACACCTTC. Encoded protein: CASTTGAYGYTF.

V usage is TRBV11-1 and J usage is TRBJ2-1; TRBD2 agrees at 14 bases. Per germline, CDR1 SGHAT and CDR2 FQDESV (reference sequence). This CDR3 has 18 residues. V lost 6 bases, J lost 7 bases, and 14 bases stayed unmatched. The CDR3 nucleotides are TGTGCCAGCAGATACGGACTAGCGGGAGGCCTAATCTGGAATGAGCAGTTCTTC. This gives the protein CASRYGLAGGLIWNEQFF. Based on the CDR3 plus reference TRBV11-1 and TRBJ2-1, the full variable domain is EAEVAQSPRYKITEKSQAVAFWCDPISGHATLYWYRQILGQGPELLVQFQDESVVDDSQLPKDRFSAERLKGVDSTLKIQPAELGDSAMYLCASRYGLAGGLIWNEQFFGPGTRLTVL.

The rearrangement joins TRBV5-6 to TRBJ2-1, with D hard to call. Germline V lookup: CDR1 SGHDT, CDR2 YYEEEE. The CDR3 length is 13 residues. Trimming pared 2 bases from V and 5 bases from J, leaving 8 bases between. CDR3 nucleotide sequence: TGTGCCAGCAGCTTCTTCAGCGACAATGAGCAGTTCTTC. Amino acids: CASSFFSDNEQFF.

The chain links TRBV12-3 or TRBV12-4 to TRBJ1-5; D not resolved. The V end lost 3 bases, the J end lost 5 bases, and 11 bases lay between the germline ends. CDR3 length: 14 amino acids. The CDR3, as DNA: TGTGCCAGCAGTTTCGGGAGGGTGTATCAGCCCCAGCATTTT. Translated, it gives CASSFGRVYQPQHF.

In its sample, this clonotype was seen once. V gene TRBV13 combines with J gene TRBJ2-2; 8 nucleotides agree with TRBD1. The V and J ends lost 6 bases and 4 bases, in that order; junction bases with no gene match: 4. Germline V gene data show CDR1 as PRHDT and CDR2 as FYEKMQ (reference sequence). This CDR3 region has 14 residues. CDR3 nucleotide sequence: TGTGCCAGCAGAGGACAGGGCGCCACCGGGGAGCTGTTTTTT. Encoded protein: CASRGQGATGELFF.

This chain links TRBV18 with TRBJ2-1, with TRBD2 matching 9 bases. The CDR3 sequence is 16 residues long. Unmatched junction bases numbered 8, after V lost 3 bases and J lost 5 bases. Germline V gene sequence: CDR1 KGHSH, CDR2 LQKENI. The CDR3 nucleotides are TGTGCCAGCTCACCGGTCCGACTAGCGGCAAACAATGAGCAGTTCTTC. It codes for CASSPVRLAANNEQFF. The full variable domain, completed using reference TRBV18 and TRBJ2-1, is NAGVMQNPRHLVRRRGQEARLRCSPMKGHSHVYWYRQLPEEGLKFMVYLQKENIIDESGMPKERFSAEFPKEGPSILRIQQVVRGDSAAYFCASSPVRLAANNEQFFGPGTRLTVL.

The chain employs TRBV5-4 and TRBJ2-3, with D possibly matching TRBD2 (6 bases). The CDR3 is 16 residues long. The germline V gene encodes CDR1 SGHNT and CDR2 YYREEE (reference sequence). The germline V and J ends were trimmed by 1 base and 4 bases, with 16 bases remaining between them. The chain's CDR3 is CASSLRREVGSDTQYF. The CDR3 DNA reads TGTGCCAGCAGCTTGAGAAGGGAGGTCGGCTCAGATACGCAGTATTTT.

The sample holds one count of this clonotype. This chain links TRBV5-4 with TRBJ2-3, with 7 bases lining up with TRBD1. This CDR3 has 13 amino acids. Germline values: CDR1 SGHNT, CDR2 YYREEE (reference sequence). The V segment lost 3 bases and the J segment 4 bases; nucleotides outside the gene matches: 2. This CDR3 reads CASSSQGADTQYF. DNA for the CDR3: TGTGCCAGCAGCTCTCAGGGGGCAGATACGCAGTATTTT.

The table lists this clonotype with a few counts. The chain carries TRBV6-8 and TRBJ2-3, with 8 nucleotides matching TRBD1. This CDR3 region has 15 residues. The ends lost 2 bases at V and 2 bases at J; junction bases unmatched: 3. The germline V gene encodes CDR1 MNHGY and CDR2 SAAAGT. The CDR3 loop is CASSYVGQVTDTQYF. For the CDR3, the DNA is TGTGCCAGCAGTTACGTGGGACAGGTCACAGATACGCAGTATTTT.

The chain links TRBV7-8 to TRBJ2-7, with 9 bases identical to TRBD1. The CDR3 consists of 14 residues. V gave up 4 bases and J gave up 6 bases; unmatched junction bases: 7. Germline assignment: CDR1 SGHVS and CDR2 FQNEAQ. The CDR3 sequence is CASSSRDRASEQYF. DNA for the CDR3: TGTGCCAGCAGCTCCAGGGACAGGGCAAGCGAGCAGTACTTC. The full variable domain, with the rest looked up from reference TRBV7-8 and TRBJ2-7, is GAGVSQSPRYKVAKRGQDVALRCDPISGHVSLFWYQQALGQGPEFLTYFQNEAQLDKSGLPSDRFFAERPEGSVSTLKIQRTQQEDSAVYLCASSSRDRASEQYFGPGTRLTVT.

V usage is TRBV5-1 and J usage is TRBJ2-7; TRBD1 is a possible D gene (6 bases). The CDR3 extends over 13 amino acids. Per the germline V gene, CDR1 is SGHRS and CDR2 is YFSETQ. V was pared by 4 bases and J by 6 bases, with 14 bases between. In DNA, the CDR3 is TGCGCCAGCAGCGACACGACAGGCGGCGAGCAGTACTTC. It encodes CASSDTTGGEQYF.

This chain connects TRBV10-3 to TRBJ2-1, with TRBD2 matching over 12 bases. Germline V lookup: CDR1 ENHRY, CDR2 SYGVKD. CDR3 length equals 17 residues. The junction had 4 bases not matched to a gene; V was cut back by 2 bases and J by 2 bases. The CDR3 protein is CAISERLAGGAYNEQFF. DNA for the CDR3: TGTGCCATCAGTGAGCGTCTAGCGGGAGGGGCCTACAATGAGCAGTTCTTC.

The chain couples TRBV11-2 to TRBJ2-7, with D maybe TRBD2 (5 bases). The CDR3 length is 13 residues. V was clipped by 1 base and J by 3 bases, with 7 bases between them. Looked up from germline, CDR1 is SGHAT and CDR2 is FQNNGV. The DNA of the CDR3 is TGTGCCAGCAGCTTAGGTGGAGGCTACGAGCAGTACTTC. Translated, it gives CASSLGGGYEQYF.

This chain connects TRBV18 to TRBJ2-5; no firm D call. Germline CDR1 KGHSH, CDR2 LQKENI. The CDR3 extends over 12 amino acids. V was shortened by 4 bases and J by 6 bases, with 9 bases between the two germline ends. This chain's CDR3 is CASSLPPKTQYF. CDR3 nucleotide sequence: TGTGCCAGCTCACTCCCCCCCAAGACCCAGTACTTC.

The V and J genes are TRBV11-2 and TRBJ2-5, with D uncertain. The CDR3 covers 13 residues. Germline-derived CDR1 and CDR2 are SGHAT and FQNNGV. Deletions cut 5 bases from V and 4 bases from J, with 11 bases between. This chain's CDR3 is CASSMLYGETQYF. The CDR3 coding sequence is TGTGCCAGCAGCATGCTGTATGGAGAGACCCAGTACTTC.

This clonotype was seen once. The chain employs TRBV4-1 and TRBJ1-1; D may be TRBD1 (5 bases). The CDR3 is made up of 15 amino acids. Trimming shortened V by 3 bases and J by 2 bases, and 13 bases separated the two germline ends. CDR1 is MGHRA, CDR2 YSYEKL, per germline. CDR3 sequence (DNA): TGCGCCAGCAGCCACCATGCGGGGCGTAACACTGAAGCTTTCTTT. The encoded protein is CASSHHAGRNTEAFF.

The rearrangement joins TRBV6-5 to TRBJ1-2; D gene uncertain. The CDR3 runs 14 residues. Trimming cost V 2 bases and J 0 bases, with 7 bases left between them. Germline V gives CDR1 MNHEY, CDR2 SVGAGI. The CDR3: CASSYKPTNYGYTF. In DNA, the CDR3 is TGTGCCAGCAGTTACAAGCCAACTAACTATGGCTACACCTTC.